The 10 T cell receptor beta chains in this list originate from one sample, sequenced in a study of cytomegalovirus exposure and HLA in healthy donors. The PCR made use of 60 Vbeta and 13 Jbeta primers. Repertoires were generated with immunoSEQ multiplex PCR, while TCRdb's copy carries only in-frame clones and drops some. Here the sample spans a few hundred thousand clones, 80% being singletons. Sequenced sample: PBMCs. Receptor source: a girl aged 2-9 years in good health and CMV-seronegative.

The rearrangement links TRBV5-1 to TRBJ2-2; 7 nucleotides agree with TRBD1. V shed 5 bases, J shed 1 base, and the junction held 5 bases outside the gene matches. Germline loops: CDR1 SGHRS, CDR2 YFSETQ. The CDR3 has 15 amino acids. CDR3: CASRHTGVNTGELFF. The CDR3 bases are TGCGCCAGCAGACATACAGGGGTGAACACCGGGGAGCTGTTTTTT.

The chain is built from TRBV4-1 and TRBJ1-1, with D perhaps TRBD1 (6 bases). Trimming left V 4 bases short and J 4 bases short, with 10 bases between. Germline V gene lookup returns CDR1 MGHRA and CDR2 YSYEKL. The length of the CDR3 is 13 residues. The CDR3 coding sequence is TGCGCCAGCAGCCCAAGGGGGGGCACTGAAGCTTTCTTT. Translating gives CASSPRGGTEAFF.

Remarks on this clone: The junction differs from germline at one of its ends, possibly a read error. This sequence joins TRBV7-9 and TRBJ2-2; tentative D call: TRBD2 (6 bases). The CDR3 covers 15 residues. The germline gives CDR1 SEHNR, CDR2 FQNEAQ (reference sequence). CDR3 in DNA: TGTTCCAGCAGCCTGGGGGGAGGCGAGACCGGGGAGCTGTTTTTT. It specifies CSSSLGGGETGELFF.

The chain is built from TRBV9 and TRBJ1-4; a weak D match, TRBD1 (5 bases). The germline gives CDR1 SGDLS, CDR2 YYNGEE. The ends were cut back, 4 bases at V and 4 bases at J, with 17 bases in the middle. This CDR3 comprises 16 residues. The CDR3 bases are TGTGCCAGCAGCACGGGACCGGGAGTCGGTAATGAAAAACTGTTTTTT. Its protein product is CASSTGPGVGNEKLFF.

This clone was observed once. The CDR3 region has the DNA TGTGCCAGCAGCGTAGATTTGGGGGCTAGCACAGATACGCAGTATTTT. Encoded protein: CASSVDLGASTDTQYF. The chain carries TRBV9 and TRBJ2-3; TRBD1 might be the D (6 bases). V was trimmed by 0 bases and J by 0 bases, leaving 11 bases between them. CDR3 length equals 16 residues. The germline gives CDR1 SGDLS, CDR2 YYNGEE.

This sequence joins TRBV7-7 and TRBJ2-6, with TRBD2 as a possible D gene (5 bases). Germline values: CDR1 SSHAT, CDR2 FNYEAQ (reference sequence). Trimming removed 3 bases from V and 1 base from J, with 13 bases in between. This CDR3 is built from 17 residues. CDR3 region: CASSLVGGESGANVLTF. The CDR3 region has the DNA TGTGCCAGCAGCTTGGTTGGAGGAGAGTCTGGGGCCAACGTCCTGACTTTC.

V usage is TRBV2 and J usage is TRBJ2-1; 8 nucleotides match TRBD2. Unmatched junction bases numbered 21, after V lost 8 bases and J lost 0 bases. Germline CDR1 and CDR2: SNHLY and FYNNEI. The CDR3 totals 20 residues. CDR3 region: CASSRLAPVVGVSSYNEQFF. CDR3 nucleotides: TGTGCCAGCTCAAGACTAGCGCCGGTTGTTGGGGTCAGCTCCTACAATGAGCAGTTCTTC. Supplemented by reference TRBV2 and TRBJ2-1, the full variable domain reads EPEVTQTPSHQVTQMGQEVILRCVPISNHLYFYWYRQILGQKVEFLVSFYNNEISEKSEIFDDQFSVERPDGSNFTLKIRSTKLEDSAMYFCASSRLAPVVGVSSYNEQFFGPGTRLTVL.

V and J are TRBV27 and TRBJ1-1; D is undetermined. Germline loops: CDR1 MNHEY, CDR2 SMNVEV (reference sequence). Trimming took 5 bases from V and 1 from J, leaving 8 bases between them. The CDR3 spans 13 residues. The CDR3 reads CASSPRRNTEAFF. In DNA form, the CDR3 reads TGTGCCAGCAGTCCCCGGAGGAACACTGAAGCTTTCTTT.

V is TRBV30 and J is TRBJ1-6, with TRBD1 matching over 9 bases. Unmatched junction bases numbered 6, after V lost 5 bases and J lost 10 bases. CDR3 length: 13 amino acids. Germline CDR1 and CDR2: GTSNPN and SVGIG (reference sequence). The CDR3 DNA reads as TGTGCCTGGCGCGGACAGGGGCGATCACCCCTCCACTTT. Encoded protein: CAWRGQGRSPLHF. Full variable domain (outside the CDR3, taken from reference TRBV30 and TRBJ1-6): SQTIHQWPATLVQPVGSPLSLECTVEGTSNPNLYWYRQAAGRGLQLLFYSVGIGQISSEVPQNLSASRPQDRQFILSSKKLLLSDSGFYLCAWRGQGRSPLHFGNGTRLTVT.

This chain joins TRBV9 and TRBJ2-3, with a possible D match to TRBD2 (6 bases). Trimming took 3 bases from V and 2 from J, leaving 16 bases between them. CDR1 is SGDLS, CDR2 YYNGEE, per germline. This CDR3 spans 16 amino acids. The CDR3 nucleotides are TGTGCCAGCAGCGCCGTTGGGAGGCCCTCCACAGATACGCAGTATTTT. It codes for CASSAVGRPSTDTQYF.